These 17 T cell receptor beta chains originate from one sample sequenced in a study of T and B cells in COVID-19 patients (dated by TCRdb to about 2020). Genomic DNA extracted from blood, in amounts of roughly 240-550 ng, served as the starting material for amplifying TRB repertoires. Data came from an Illumina MiSeq. TRB rearrangements were amplified by multiplex PCR with BIOMED2 TRB-A/B primer pools. TCRdb trimmed the raw reads at Q25, called clones with MiXCR and kept productive beta chains. Entries that share a CDR3 protein sequence are merged under the most common genes and DNA. This sample lists about 1,900 distinct CDR3 sequences; 20% to 25% were detected once. Roughly 51% of the sample lies in the top ten. Sequencing was done on a sample of blood. All receptors come from a human donor with active COVID-19.

The chain is built from TRBV27 and TRBJ1-2; a weak D match, TRBD1 (6 bases). CDR1 is MNHEY and CDR2 is SMNVEV in the germline V gene (reference sequence). V lost 2 bases, J lost 5 bases, and 15 bases lay in between. The CDR3 covers 15 residues. This CDR3 is CASSLGRGAEYGYTF. The CDR3 DNA reads as TGTGCCAGCAGTTTAGGACGGGGGGCGGAGTATGGCTACACCTTC.

A single count supports this clonotype. Given a much more abundant clone one base away, this may be a read error. J is TRBJ2-1 and V is TRBV7-9; D possibly uses TRBD1 or TRBD2 (5 bases each). The CDR3 has 12 residues. Germline CDR1 is SEHNR and CDR2 is FQNEAQ (reference sequence). V was cut by 5 bases and J by 10 bases, with 12 bases left in between. The CDR3 loop reads CASSEGWEEQFF. The CDR3 DNA reads TGTGCCAGCAGCGAGGGGTGGGAAGAGCAGTTCTTC.

The chain has TRBV20-1 and TRBJ2-3; D gene ambiguous. CDR1 is DFQATT, CDR2 SNEGSKA, per germline (reference sequence). V was trimmed by 2 bases and J by 6 bases, leaving 18 bases between them. The CDR3 is 15 residues long. The CDR3 sequence is CSARLFSKSADTQYF. Here the CDR3 DNA reads TGCAGTGCTAGACTCTTTAGTAAATCTGCCGATACGCAGTATTTT.

This clonotype came up many times. The chain carries TRBV6-6 and TRBJ1-1; D may be TRBD1 (6 bases). Germline assignment: CDR1 MNHNY and CDR2 SVGAGI (reference sequence). The CDR3 has 13 amino acids. Trimming removed 4 bases at V and 4 bases at J, with 10 bases between. This CDR3 reads CASSSPTGTEAFF. The DNA of the CDR3 is TGTGCCAGCAGTTCTCCGACAGGCACTGAAGCTTTCTTT.

This clonotype is labeled as hyperexpanded. The rearrangement links TRBV5-4 to TRBJ2-3, with 8 nucleotides matching TRBD2. This CDR3 contains 16 residues. V lost 4 bases and J lost 4; bases outside the gene matches: 11. The V gene's germline CDR1 is SGHNT and CDR2 YYREEE (reference sequence). CDR3 loop: CASSPTSVGGADTQYF. CDR3 in DNA: TGTGCCAGCAGCCCGACTAGCGTTGGGGGGGCAGATACGCAGTATTTT.

This clonotype has ten or more counts. The genes are TRBV7-6 and TRBJ2-1, with TRBD1 matching over 9 bases. The V gene's germline CDR1 is SGHVS and CDR2 FNYEAQ. This CDR3 is 15 amino acids long. J was trimmed by 4 bases and V by 4 bases; bases with no gene match: 5. In nucleotides, the CDR3 is TGTGCCAGCAGCTCCGGGACAGGGAGATACAATGAGCAGTTCTTC. This translates into CASSSGTGRYNEQFF. The whole variable domain, filled in from reference TRBV7-6 and TRBJ2-1, reads GAGVSQSPRYKVTKRGQDVALRCDPISGHVSLYWYRQALGQGPEFLTYFNYEAQQDKSGLPNDRFSAERPEGSISTLTIQRTEQRDSAMYRCASSSGTGRYNEQFFGPGTRLTVL.

This chain links TRBV2 with TRBJ1-1; TRBD1 is a possible D gene (5 bases). This CDR3 has 13 amino acids. Trimming left V 10 bases short and J 0 bases short, with 12 bases between. Looked up from germline, CDR1 is SNHLY and CDR2 is FYNNEI. The CDR3 region is CATRQPMNTEAFF. The CDR3 DNA reads TGTGCCACCAGACAGCCAATGAACACTGAAGCTTTCTTT.

The rearrangement uses TRBV5-5 and TRBJ2-5; 8 bases are shared with TRBD2. From germline, CDR1 is SGHKS and CDR2 YYEKEE (reference sequence). The CDR3 consists of 14 residues. Trimming removed 0 bases from V and 4 bases from J; junction bases left unmatched: 2. The CDR3 sequence: CASSLGAGVETQYF. CDR3 in DNA: TGTGCCAGCAGCTTGGGAGCGGGAGTAGAGACCCAGTACTTC. The complete variable domain, with remaining parts taken from reference TRBV5-5 and TRBJ2-5, reads DAGVTQSPTHLIKTRGQQVTLRCSPISGHKSVSWYQQVLGQGPQFIFQYYEKEERGRGNFPDRFSARQFPNYSSELNVNALLLGDSALYLCASSLGAGVETQYFGPGTRLLVL.

The chain joins TRBV7-3 to TRBJ2-1; the D is unclear. V lost 2 bases and J lost 10, with 15 bases in between. Germline lookup yields CDR1 SGHTA and CDR2 FQGTGA. CDR3 size: 14 residues. The CDR3 sequence: CASSLEGSAGEQFF. Here the CDR3 DNA reads TGTGCCAGCAGCTTAGAAGGTTCAGCAGGAGAGCAGTTCTTC.

This clonotype was seen at least ten times. This chain joins TRBV18 and TRBJ1-4; no reliable D call. Trimming shortened V by 4 bases and J by 5 bases, and 11 bases separated the two germline ends. The CDR3 extends over 14 amino acids. Germline loops: CDR1 KGHSH, CDR2 LQKENI. DNA of the CDR3: TGTGCCAGCTCACTGCTCTCGGGCAATGAAAAACTGTTTTTT. Protein product: CASSLLSGNEKLFF.

This clonotype is labeled medium-sized. The V call is TRBV18, the J call TRBJ1-2, with D possibly being TRBD1 (5 bases). Germline CDR1 reads KGHSH; CDR2 reads LQKENI. V gave up 0 bases and J gave up 8 bases, with 19 bases separating them. This CDR3 has 16 residues. The chain's CDR3 is CASSPPSLGVSNGYTF. The CDR3 DNA follows: TGTGCCAGCTCACCACCGAGCTTGGGGGTTTCTAACGGCTACACCTTC.

This chain joins TRBV4-3 and TRBJ1-2; D not resolved. Trimming pared 1 base from V and 6 bases from J, leaving 15 bases between. This CDR3 region has 15 residues. Germline CDR1 is LGHNA and CDR2 is YSLEER. DNA of the CDR3: TGCGCCAGCAGCCAAGTCGGGCATGAAAGACATGGCTACACCTTC. Protein sequence: CASSQVGHERHGYTF.

This clonotype is medium-sized by share. J is TRBJ2-1 and V is TRBV6-2 or TRBV6-3; the D call may be TRBD1 or TRBD2 (5 bases each). The germline V gene has CDR1 MNHEY and CDR2 SVGEGT. V was cut by 8 bases and J by 3 bases, with 17 bases left in between. This CDR3 has 15 residues. The CDR3 region has the DNA TGTGCCAGCTCCGCTTCCGGGACGGGCTACAATGAGCAGTTCTTC. It encodes CASSASGTGYNEQFF.

V is TRBV5-4 and J is TRBJ2-5; D might be TRBD1 (7 bases). This CDR3 comprises 15 residues. The germline V gene encodes CDR1 SGHNT and CDR2 YYREEE (reference sequence). V dropped 4 bases and J dropped 1 base, with 14 bases sitting between them. The CDR3 spells CASSPGGRGQETQYF. In DNA form, the CDR3 reads TGTGCCAGCAGCCCAGGGGGGCGGGGCCAAGAGACCCAGTACTTC. Full variable domain (remainder filled in from reference TRBV5-4 and TRBJ2-5): ETGVTQSPTHLIKTRGQQVTLRCSSQSGHNTVSWYQQALGQGPQFIFQYYREEENGRGNFPPRFSGLQFPNYSSELNVNALELDDSALYLCASSPGGRGQETQYFGPGTRLLVL.

V usage is TRBV5-1 and J usage is TRBJ1-2; TRBD1 agrees at 7 bases. Germline-derived CDR1 and CDR2 are SGHRS and YFSETQ. J lost 6 bases, V lost 4 bases, and 12 bases had no gene match. This CDR3 is 15 amino acids long. In nucleotides, the CDR3 is TGCGCCAGCAGCCCCATAGCCGGGACAGCCCATGGCTACACCTTC. Amino acids: CASSPIAGTAHGYTF.

This clonotype is medium-sized. The J gene is TRBJ2-3, the V gene TRBV7-9; 7 bases align to TRBD2. Germline CDR1 reads SEHNR; CDR2 reads FQNEAQ (reference sequence). V was pared by 5 bases and J by 0 bases, with 11 bases of the junction left unmatched. CDR3 length: 17 residues. The DNA for the CDR3 is TGTGCCAGCAGCCCAGCCCGGTTAGCGGGTAGCACAGATACGCAGTATTTT. It is translated as CASSPARLAGSTDTQYF.

This clonotype came up many times. V and J are TRBV12-3 or TRBV12-4 and TRBJ1-1; no clear D gene. Trimming shortened V by 7 bases and J by 5 bases, and 8 bases separated the two germline ends. The CDR3 has 11 amino acids. The CDR3: CASNSVTEAFF. CDR3 DNA: TGTGCCAGCAACAGTGTGACTGAAGCTTTCTTT.